Detailed here is one TCR beta chain. Its antigen remains unknown. CDR1 and CDR2 from the germline V gene are MNHGY and SVAAGI. This CDR3 spans 15 amino acids. This specimen comes from a study of Graves' ophthalmopathy and Graves' hyperthyroidism. Whole-study results and caveats: Its predictions of ophthalmopathy progression gave the model over 70% sensitivity and 72.22% specificity. Blood samples also showed most expanded thyroid clonotypes exceeding 0.001 frequency.

Diagnosis was based on clinical symptoms, serum thyroxine, TRAb, thyroid ultrasound and orbital computed tomography. Amplification from RNA transcripts yielded the TCR beta CDR3 regions. HTBI primers were employed in first-round RT-PCR, then a second-round multiplex PCR followed. MiXCR, applied by TCRdb to the multiplex PCR reads, yields one record per CDR3 protein. The data contain approximately 1.2 million distinct CDR3 sequences, less than 45% of them singletons. The sequence was obtained from an adult man with Graves' hyperthyroidism. V is TRBV6-9 and J is TRBJ2-5, with TRBD1 matching over 10 bases. Material for sequencing was peripheral blood or thyroid tissue (not recorded which). The CDR3 loop is CDSPDRGRGRETQYF. CDR3 DNA: TGTGACAGTCCCGACAGGGGGCGAGGACGAGAGACCCAGTACTTC.